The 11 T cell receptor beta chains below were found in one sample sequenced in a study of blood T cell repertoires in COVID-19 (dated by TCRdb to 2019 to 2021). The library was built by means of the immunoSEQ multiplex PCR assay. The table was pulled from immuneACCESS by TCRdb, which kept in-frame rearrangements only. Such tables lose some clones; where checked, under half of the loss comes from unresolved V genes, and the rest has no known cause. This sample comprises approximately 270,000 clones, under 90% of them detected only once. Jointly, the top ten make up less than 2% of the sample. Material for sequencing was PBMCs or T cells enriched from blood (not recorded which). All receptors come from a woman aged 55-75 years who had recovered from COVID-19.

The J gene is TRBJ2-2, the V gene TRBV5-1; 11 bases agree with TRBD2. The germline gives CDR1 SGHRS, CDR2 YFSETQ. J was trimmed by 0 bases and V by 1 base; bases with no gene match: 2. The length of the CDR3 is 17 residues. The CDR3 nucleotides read TGCGCCAGCAGCTTGCTAGCGGGGGGCCCGAACACCGGGGAGCTGTTTTTT. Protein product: CASSLLAGGPNTGELFF.

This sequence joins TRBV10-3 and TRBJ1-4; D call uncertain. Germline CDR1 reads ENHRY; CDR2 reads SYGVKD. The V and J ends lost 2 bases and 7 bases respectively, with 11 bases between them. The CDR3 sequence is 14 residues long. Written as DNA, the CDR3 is TGTGCCATCAGTGAGGGGCAGTACGGTGAAAAACTGTTTTTT. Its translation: CAISEGQYGEKLFF.

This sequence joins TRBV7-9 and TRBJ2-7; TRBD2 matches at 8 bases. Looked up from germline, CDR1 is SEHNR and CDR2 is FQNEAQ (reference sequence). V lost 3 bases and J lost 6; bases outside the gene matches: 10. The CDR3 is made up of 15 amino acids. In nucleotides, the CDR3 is TGTGCCAGCAGCTTTATATACGGGAGGGCGACCGAGCAGTACTTC. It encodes CASSFIYGRATEQYF. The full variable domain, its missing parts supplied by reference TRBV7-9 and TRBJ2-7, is DTGVSQNPRHKITKRGQNVTFRCDPISEHNRLYWYRQTLGQGPEFLTYFQNEAQLEKSRLLSDRFSAERPKGSFSTLEIQRTEQGDSAMYLCASSFIYGRATEQYFGPGTRLTVT.

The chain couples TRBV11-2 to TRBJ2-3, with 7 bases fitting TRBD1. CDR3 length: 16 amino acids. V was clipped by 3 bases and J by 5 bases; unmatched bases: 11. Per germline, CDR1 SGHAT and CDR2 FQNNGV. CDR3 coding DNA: TGTGCCAGCAGCTTCGGGACAGCCTCATCTCTAGATACGCAGTATTTT. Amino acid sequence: CASSFGTASSLDTQYF.

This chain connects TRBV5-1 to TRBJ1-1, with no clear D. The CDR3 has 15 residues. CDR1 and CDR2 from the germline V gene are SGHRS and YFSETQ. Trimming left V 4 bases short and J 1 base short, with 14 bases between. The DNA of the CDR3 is TGCGCCAGCAGCCTTAATACAGAGCCGAACACTGAAGCTTTCTTT. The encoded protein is CASSLNTEPNTEAFF. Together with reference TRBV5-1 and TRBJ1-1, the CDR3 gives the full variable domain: KAGVTQTPRYLIKTRGQQVTLSCSPISGHRSVSWYQQTPGQGLQFLFEYFSETQRNKGNFPGRFSGRQFSNSRSEMNVSTLELGDSALYLCASSLNTEPNTEAFFGQGTRLTVV.

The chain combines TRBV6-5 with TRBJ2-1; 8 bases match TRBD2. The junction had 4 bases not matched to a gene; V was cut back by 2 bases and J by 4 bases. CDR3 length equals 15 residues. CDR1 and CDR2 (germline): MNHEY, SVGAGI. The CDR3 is CASSYAAGGYNEQFF. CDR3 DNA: TGTGCCAGCAGTTACGCGGCGGGGGGATACAATGAGCAGTTCTTC.

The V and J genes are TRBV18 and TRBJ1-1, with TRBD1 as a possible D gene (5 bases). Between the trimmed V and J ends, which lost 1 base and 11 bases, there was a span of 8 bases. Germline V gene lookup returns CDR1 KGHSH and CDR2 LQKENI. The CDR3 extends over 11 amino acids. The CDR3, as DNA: TGTGCCAGCTCACCACGGGAGGGGGCTTTCTTT. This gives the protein CASSPREGAFF.

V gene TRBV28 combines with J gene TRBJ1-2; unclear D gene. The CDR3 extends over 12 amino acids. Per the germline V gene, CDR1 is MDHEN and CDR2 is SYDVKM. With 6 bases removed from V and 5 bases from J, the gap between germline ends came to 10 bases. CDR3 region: CASSSFAYGYTF. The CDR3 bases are TGTGCCAGCAGCTCTTTCGCGTATGGCTACACCTTC.

The CDR3 nucleotides are TGTGCCAGCAGTCGGGTCGACAGGGACAAATACACCTTC. Translation: CASSRVDRDKYTF. The rearrangement joins TRBV6-5 to TRBJ1-2; 7 positions agree with TRBD1. Looked up from germline, CDR1 is MNHEY and CDR2 is SVGAGI. J lost 11 bases, V lost 5 bases, and 11 bases had no gene match. The CDR3 has 13 amino acids.

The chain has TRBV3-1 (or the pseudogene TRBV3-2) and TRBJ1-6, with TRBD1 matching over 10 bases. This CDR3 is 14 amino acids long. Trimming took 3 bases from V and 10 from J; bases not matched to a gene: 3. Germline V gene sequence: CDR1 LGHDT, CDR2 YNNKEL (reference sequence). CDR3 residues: CASSHPDRGSPLHF. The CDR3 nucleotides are TGTGCCAGCAGCCACCCGGACAGGGGGTCACCCCTCCACTTT.

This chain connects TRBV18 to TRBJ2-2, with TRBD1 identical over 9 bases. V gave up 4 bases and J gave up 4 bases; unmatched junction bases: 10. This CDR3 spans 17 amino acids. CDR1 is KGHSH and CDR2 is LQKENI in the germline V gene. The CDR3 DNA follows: TGTGCCAGCTCACGAGGACAGGGGATCACCCCCACCGGGGAGCTGTTTTTT. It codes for CASSRGQGITPTGELFF.